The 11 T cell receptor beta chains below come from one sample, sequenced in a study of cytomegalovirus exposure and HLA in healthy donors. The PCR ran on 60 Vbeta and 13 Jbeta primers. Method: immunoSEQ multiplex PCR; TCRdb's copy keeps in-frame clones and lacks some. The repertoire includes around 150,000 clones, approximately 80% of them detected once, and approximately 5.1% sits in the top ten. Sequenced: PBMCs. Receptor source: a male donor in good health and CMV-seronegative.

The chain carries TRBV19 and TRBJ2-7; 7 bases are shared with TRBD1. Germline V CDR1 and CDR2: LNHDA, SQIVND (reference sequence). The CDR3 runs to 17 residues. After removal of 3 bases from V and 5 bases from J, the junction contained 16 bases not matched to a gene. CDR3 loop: CASSIPLPQGMAHEQYF. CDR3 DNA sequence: TGTGCCAGTAGTATCCCGCTGCCACAGGGGATGGCGCACGAGCAGTACTTC. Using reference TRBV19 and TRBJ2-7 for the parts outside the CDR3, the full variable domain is DGGITQSPKYLFRKEGQNVTLSCEQNLNHDAMYWYRQDPGQGLRLIYYSQIVNDFQKGDIAEGYSVSREKKESFPLTVTSAQKNPTAFYLCASSIPLPQGMAHEQYFGPGTRLTVT.

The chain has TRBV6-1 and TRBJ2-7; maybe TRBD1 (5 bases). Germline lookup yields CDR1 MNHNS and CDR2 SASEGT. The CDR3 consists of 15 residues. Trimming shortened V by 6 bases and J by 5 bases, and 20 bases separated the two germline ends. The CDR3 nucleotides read TGTGCCAGCAGGGTATGGCCAACCGGACAAGACGAGCAGTACTTC. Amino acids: CASRVWPTGQDEQYF.

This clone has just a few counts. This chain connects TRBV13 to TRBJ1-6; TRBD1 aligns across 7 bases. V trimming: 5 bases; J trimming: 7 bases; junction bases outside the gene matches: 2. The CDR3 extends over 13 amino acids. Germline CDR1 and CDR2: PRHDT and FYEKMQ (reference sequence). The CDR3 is CASSGTENSPLHF. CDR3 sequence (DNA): TGTGCCAGCAGCGGGACAGAAAATTCACCCCTCCACTTT.

CDR3 in DNA: TGTGCCAGCAGTTACTCGCGTCAAACTGAAGCTTTCTTT. It encodes CASSYSRQTEAFF. The chain carries TRBV6-6 and TRBJ1-1; D gene unclear. CDR1 MNHNY and CDR2 SVGAGI come from the germline V gene (reference sequence). CDR3 size: 13 residues. Trimming left V 0 bases short and J 5 bases short, with 7 bases between.

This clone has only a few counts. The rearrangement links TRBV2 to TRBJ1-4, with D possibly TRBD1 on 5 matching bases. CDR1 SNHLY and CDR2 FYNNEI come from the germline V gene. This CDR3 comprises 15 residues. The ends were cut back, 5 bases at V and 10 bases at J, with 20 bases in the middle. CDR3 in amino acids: CASSPDQGPSVKLFF. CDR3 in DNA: TGTGCCAGCAGTCCGGACCAGGGCCCCAGCGTAAAACTGTTTTTT. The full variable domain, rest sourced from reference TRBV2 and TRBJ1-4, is EPEVTQTPSHQVTQMGQEVILRCVPISNHLYFYWYRQILGQKVEFLVSFYNNEISEKSEIFDDQFSVERPDGSNFTLKIRSTKLEDSAMYFCASSPDQGPSVKLFFGSGTQLSVL.

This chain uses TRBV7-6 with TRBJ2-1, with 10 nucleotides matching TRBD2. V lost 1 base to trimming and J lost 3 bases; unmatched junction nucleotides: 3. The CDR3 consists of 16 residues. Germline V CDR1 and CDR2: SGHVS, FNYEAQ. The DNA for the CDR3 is TGTGCCAGCAGCTTAGTCCAGCGGGGGGGCTACAATGAGCAGTTCTTC. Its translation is CASSLVQRGGYNEQFF.

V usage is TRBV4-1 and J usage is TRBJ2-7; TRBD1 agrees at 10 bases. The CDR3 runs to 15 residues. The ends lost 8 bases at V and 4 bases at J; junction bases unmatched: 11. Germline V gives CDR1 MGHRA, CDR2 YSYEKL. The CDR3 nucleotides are TGCGCCAGCTGGTTTGACGGGACAGGGGCTTACGAGCAGTACTTC. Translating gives CASWFDGTGAYEQYF.

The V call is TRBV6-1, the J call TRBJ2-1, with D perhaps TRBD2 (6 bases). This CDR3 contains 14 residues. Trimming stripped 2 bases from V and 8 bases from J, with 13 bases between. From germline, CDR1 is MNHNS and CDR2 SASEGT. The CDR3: CASSERAGPYEQFF. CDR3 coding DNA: TGTGCCAGCAGTGAACGGGCGGGGCCTTATGAGCAGTTCTTC.

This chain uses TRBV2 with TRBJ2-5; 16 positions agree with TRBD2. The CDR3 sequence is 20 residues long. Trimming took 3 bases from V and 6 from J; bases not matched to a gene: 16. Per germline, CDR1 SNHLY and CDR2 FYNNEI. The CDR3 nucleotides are TGTGCCAGCAGTGACTCACCGGGACTAGCGGGGGGGCCCAGTTCGAAGACCCAGTACTTC. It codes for CASSDSPGLAGGPSSKTQYF.

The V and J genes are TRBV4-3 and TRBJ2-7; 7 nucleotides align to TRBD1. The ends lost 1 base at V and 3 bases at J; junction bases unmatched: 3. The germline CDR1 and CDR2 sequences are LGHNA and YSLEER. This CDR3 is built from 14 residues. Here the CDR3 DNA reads TGCGCCAGCAGCCAAGGTACAGGGGACTACGAGCAGTACTTC. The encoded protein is CASSQGTGDYEQYF.

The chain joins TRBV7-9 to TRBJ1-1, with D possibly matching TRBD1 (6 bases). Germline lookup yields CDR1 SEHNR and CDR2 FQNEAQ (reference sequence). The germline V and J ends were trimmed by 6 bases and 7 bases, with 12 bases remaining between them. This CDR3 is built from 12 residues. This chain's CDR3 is CASSLQGIEAFF. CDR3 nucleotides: TGTGCCAGCAGTCTACAGGGTATTGAAGCTTTCTTT. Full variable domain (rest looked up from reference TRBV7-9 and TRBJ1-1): DTGVSQNPRHKITKRGQNVTFRCDPISEHNRLYWYRQTLGQGPEFLTYFQNEAQLEKSRLLSDRFSAERPKGSFSTLEIQRTEQGDSAMYLCASSLQGIEAFFGQGTRLTVV.